This T cell receptor beta chain was identified during a study of shared clonotypes between healthy human individuals (dated by TCRdb to the early 2020s). In terms of the full investigation: A couple of women and a few men aged 18 to 49 years were included in the cohort. For each donor, CD4 naive and CD4 memory were each given three plates, CD8 naive was given two plates, and CD8 memory was given one plate. To estimate repertoire size and how much clonotype sharing occurs between individuals, the study deeply sequenced the blood TCR repertoires of five healthy adults. To increase sequencing depth and limit assay-specific biases, TCR repertoire library preparation and sequencing were carried out by different laboratories using diverse techniques. Per donor, leukapheresis produced somewhere between about 0.85 and 9.5 billion PBMCs.

Findings and caveats that apply to the study as a whole: Incomplete sequencing was indicated by rarefaction of sorted-subset datasets, despite the large sequencing depth. Because the study included a small number of donors, the genetic and exposure-history diversity represented was limited. Compared with non-shared clonotypes, the clonotypes found in all four sorted-subset donors had higher generation probabilities. Across a few donors, approximately 4.9% of naive CD4, 3% to 4% of naive CD8, about 2% of memory CD4, and 0.4% of memory CD8 clonotypes were shared. Pairwise subsampling indicated that sequencing depth was expected to affect the degree of clonotype sharing among donors. Naive subsets generally had larger estimated clonotype richness than memory subsets did. Sampling was limited to blood, and TCR repertoires in tissue likely differ from TCR repertoires in blood.

A note on this clone: Which antigen it targets is not known. Nothing much larger sits one base from this clone, and base qualities are not available.

TCR CDR3 regions were amplified from genomic DNA by multiplex PCR using the deep immunoSEQ assay. Genomic DNA extracted from each cell subset was distributed evenly over all wells of several immunoSEQ 96-well plates, and each plate served as one replicate. Each replicate PCR for sorted subsets received roughly 0.2 ug genomic DNA, equal to about 30,000 T cell genomes. Purified libraries were measured with a Qubit 3.0 fluorometer, size-checked on a Bioanalyzer 2100, and measured again with the KAPA Library Quantification kit. Each immunoSEQ 96-well plate was sequenced on its own single-read 150-cycle Illumina NextSeq 550 flow cell. In the paper's pipeline: Because the immunoSEQ output held only junctional sequences and lacked quality scores, the filtering could not match the filtering applied to full-length reads. Sequences were annotated with PyIR, a Python wrapper for IgBLAST v1.9, and V/J genes and CDR3 were assigned using IMGT germline references. Reads with weak V/J assignments (E-value above 1e-6), missing CDR3, stop codons, out-of-frame junctions, or ambiguous translated residues were removed. A V3J clonotype was defined by an identical inferred V gene, J gene, and CDR3 amino acid sequence. To compute the percentage overlap between repertoires, the number of shared unique clonotypes was divided by the size of the smaller repertoire. Three approaches were used to assess repertoire richness: RTK rarefaction, the Chao1 estimator, and Recon v2.1 estimates of unobserved clonotypes. OLGA was used to compute generation probabilities for all TCRbeta clonotypes that the gDNA method yielded from a few donors. TCRdb's version of the immuneACCESS table is confined to in-frame rearrangements and falls short of the full clone set. An unresolved V gene accounts for under half of the shortfall where checked; the remainder is of unknown origin. For V, J and clone size, that table is used; D and trimming come from the DNA. A total of under 2,500,000 clones appear in this sample, approximately 94% of them only once. Around 0.13% of the sample is in the top ten clones.

Healthy HIV-negative adults with no recently reported acute infections or vaccinations were included as donors. Every donor was a Caucasian adult residing in Nashville, Tennessee, USA. CD4+ T cells were enriched by magnetic negative selection, after which naive cells were positively selected on CD45RA and the negative fraction was taken as the memory subset. Blood was obtained by leukapheresis, after which PBMCs were separated by Ficoll-Histopaque density gradient centrifugation and cryopreserved in liquid nitrogen vapor phase. Purity and quantity of every magnetically sorted T cell population were checked by analytical flow cytometry. From each sorted fraction, genomic DNA was isolated and quantified by UV absorbance on a Nanodrop 2000c. According to the germline V gene (reference sequence), CDR1 reads GTSNPN and CDR2 reads SVGIG. Trimming costs V 3 bases and J 9 bases, and their ends lie 9 bases apart. The CDR3, cysteine through phenylalanine, is 12 amino acids long. CDR3 DNA only is kept here, 36 bases in frame from base 1.

Sequencing was carried out using naive CD4+ T cells sorted from blood. The label giving this sample's cell subset or site can be read as: CD45RA+ positively selected. The TCR comes from a man between 18 and 29 years old in good health. This sequence uses TRBV30 and TRBJ1-6; TRBD1 is possibly the D segment (5 matching bases). The CDR3 is CAWSSGSSPLHF. The DNA sequence reads TGTGCCTGGAGCTCAGGGAGTTCACCCCTCCACTTT.